This TCR beta chain was sequenced during a study of T cells in Graves' hyperthyroidism and ophthalmopathy. This clonotype was recorded a few times. The target antigen is unknown. No progression to ophthalmopathy during 18 months of follow-up defined stable disease. In patients aged 18 to 65, hyperthyroidism was newly diagnosed, with duration under 2 months. The diagnostic basis comprised clinical symptoms, serum thyroxine and TRAb, thyroid ultrasound and orbital computed tomography. General study findings and limits: Ophthalmopathy onset followed model prediction by a median around 6.6 months.

What was amplified from RNA transcripts were TCR beta CDR3 regions. TCR CDR3 regions were first amplified by RT-PCR with HTBI primers. TCRdb ran MiXCR on the multiplex PCR reads and lists one entry per CDR3 protein. The profile shows around 450,000 distinct CDR3 sequences, 15% to 19% of them singletons. Trimming took 0 bases from V and 3 from J, leaving 3 bases between them. The CDR3 contains 12 residues. In germline, CDR1 is SGHRS, CDR2 YFSETQ. Source material: blood. This clonotype was obtained from a woman under 30 with Graves' hyperthyroidism. This chain joins TRBV5-1 and TRBJ2-5; D is unclear. CDR3 sequence reads: CASSLEEETQYF. In DNA form, the CDR3 reads TGCGCCAGCAGCTTGGAGGAAGAGACCCAGTACTTC. Complete variable domain (other parts from reference TRBV5-1 and TRBJ2-5): KAGVTQTPRYLIKTRGQQVTLSCSPISGHRSVSWYQQTPGQGLQFLFEYFSETQRNKGNFPGRFSGRQFSNSRSEMNVSTLELGDSALYLCASSLEEETQYFGPGTRLLVL.